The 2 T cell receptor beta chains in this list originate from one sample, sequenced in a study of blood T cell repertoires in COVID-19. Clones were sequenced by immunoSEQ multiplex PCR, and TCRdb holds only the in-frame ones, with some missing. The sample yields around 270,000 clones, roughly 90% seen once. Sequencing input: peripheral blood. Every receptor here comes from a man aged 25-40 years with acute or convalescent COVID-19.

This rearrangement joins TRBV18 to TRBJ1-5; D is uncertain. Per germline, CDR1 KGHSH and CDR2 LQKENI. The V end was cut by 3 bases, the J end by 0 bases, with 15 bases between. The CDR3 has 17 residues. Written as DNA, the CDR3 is TGTGCCAGCTCACCCCTCGGGAGGGCAAGTAGCAATCAGCCCCAGCATTTT. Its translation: CASSPLGRASSNQPQHF.

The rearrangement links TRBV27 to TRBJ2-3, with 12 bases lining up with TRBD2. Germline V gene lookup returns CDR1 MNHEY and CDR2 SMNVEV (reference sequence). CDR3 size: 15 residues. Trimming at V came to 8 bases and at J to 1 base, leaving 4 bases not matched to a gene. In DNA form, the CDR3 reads TGTGCCAGCGGACTAGCGGGATGGGGCACAGATACGCAGTATTTT. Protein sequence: CASGLAGWGTDTQYF.